The sequence of this T cell receptor (beta chain) was determined in a study of regulatory T cells in long-lasting Graves disease (dated by TCRdb to the early 2020s). For the study in its entirety: In the newly diagnosed Graves' disease group, patients had been taking antithyroid drugs for less than 3 months. TCR sequencing covered about 13 persistent and around 20 newly diagnosed Graves' disease patients, about 35 samples in total. The study was registered as a clinical trial and conducted in China. Patients with persistent Graves' disease were compared with patients with newly diagnosed Graves' disease using TCR sequencing and RNA sequencing of peripheral blood. Beyond this particular receptor, the publication reports: TRBV28, TRBJ1-2 and TRBJ2-5 were preferentially used in persistent disease, while TRBV20-1 and TRBJ2-1 were favored in newly diagnosed disease. Lower TCR Shannon entropy and fewer highly expanded clones were observed in persistent Graves' disease patients than in newly diagnosed patients, which suggested clonal expansion. The small sample size was acknowledged by the authors as a limitation that may reduce accuracy. Only peripheral blood was studied, because thyroid tissue, the primary lesion, was inaccessible. Sequencing and analysis were restricted to the TCR beta chain. Patients with persistent disease shared more public clonotypes (about 2,700) than newly diagnosed patients did (more than 900).

This clonotype has a count of ten or more. Its antigen has not been determined. The input lacks base qualities; no much larger clone sits a single base away. The trim is 5 bases for V and 7 bases for J, with a gap of 11 bases between the germline ends. The CDR3 covers 12 residues, taking in both the cysteine and the phenylalanine. The entry retains the CDR3 DNA only, 36 bases that are in frame from base 1. Per the germline V gene, MDHEN is the CDR1 and SYDVKM is the CDR2. Libraries came from multiplex PCR. Sequencing took place on an Illumina HiSeq 4000. CDR3 regions were amplified by Arm-PCR with iRepertoire HTBI primers to construct TCR beta libraries. Gel purification was performed on PCR products prior to sequencing. Turning to the authors' computational methods: A total of 62 TRBV and some 15 TRBJ segments were identified across samples and were used for gene usage analysis of CDR3 amino acid clonotypes. COPE and FqMerger were used to merge the filtered high-quality paired reads into contigs. Contigs were aligned with BLAST to IMGT TRBV, TRBD and TRBJ reference genes, and CDR3 was defined per IMGT. Clonotypes above 0.1% frequency were classified as highly expanded clones. Shannon entropy was used to measure repertoire diversity, and the Gini coefficient was used to measure V-J evenness. A clonotype found in more than one individual was treated as public. TCRdb itself trimmed the public reads at Q25 with fastp, ran MiXCR and retained productive beta chains. Here each entry gathers all rows of one CDR3 protein and keeps the most common genes and DNA. The V and J calls follow TCRdb's processing rather than the paper's. Counted in this sample were 500,000 or so distinct CDR3 sequences; around 16% of them appeared once. Jointly, the top ten make up approximately 25% of the sample.

The time point label for this specimen denotes: newly diagnosed GD, antithyroid drugs for less than 3 months. For both TCR sequencing and RNA sequencing, RNA was extracted from PBMCs in TRIzol. The diagnosis of Graves' disease was made according to American Thyroid Association guidelines. The patients came from an endocrinology department in Xi'an, China. Each patient gave around 9.2 milliliters of peripheral blood, collected in an EDTA anticoagulant tube. PBMCs were isolated by Ficoll Paque Plus density gradient separation without further T cell sorting. RNA quality was checked with an Agilent 2100 Bioanalyzer and agarose gel, and concentration with a NanoDrop 2000. These sequences were also reported in another study, on T cells in Graves' hyperthyroidism and ophthalmopathy. From the second report: A patient counted as having stable Graves' hyperthyroidism if no progression to ophthalmopathy occurred over 18 months of follow-up. Hyperthyroidism patients were aged 18 to 65 years and newly diagnosed, with disease duration of less than 2 months. Any patient with an uncontrolled infection, another autoimmune disease, pregnancy or lactation was excluded. Diagnoses relied on clinical symptoms, serum thyroxine and TRAb, thyroid ultrasound and orbital computed tomography. The first round of RT-PCR for the TCR CDR3 was performed with the HTBI primer set and the Qiagen OneStep RT-PCR kit. Blood samples also contained most of the expanded thyroid clonotypes (frequency above 0.001), which suggests that blood repertoires may reflect thyroid immune responses. In cross-validation, a model built on a 13 V-J signature told ophthalmopathy apart from stable hyperthyroidism with under 90% sensitivity and around 83% specificity, and in testing the same model reached 80%/75%. During validation, the model predicted progression to ophthalmopathy a median of approximately 6.5 months ahead of onset, with around 70% sensitivity and almost 75% specificity. To identify TCR V-J signatures that set the groups apart, the researchers used a discovery cohort of more than 95 patients, made up of around 42 with Graves' ophthalmopathy and 55 to 65 with stable Graves' hyperthyroidism. An independent validation cohort of some 18 hyperthyroidism patients and 17 patients who later progressed to ophthalmopathy tested prospective prediction of ophthalmopathy. The 80 to 100 discovery patients were randomly divided into training and test sets at a 7:3 ratio. The study also compared thyroid tissue and blood T-cell repertoires from more than five Graves' hyperthyroidism patients. Following sampling, methimazole starting at 30 mg daily was given to hyperthyroidism patients, and high-dose intravenous methylprednisolone was given to ophthalmopathy patients. Libraries were constructed in a second round of multiplex PCR, after which size selection and purification were performed. Paired-end sequencing of the libraries was performed with 100 bp reads on an Illumina HiSeq2000. Raw data were processed with SOAPnuke, discarding reads with adapters, uncalled bases, mean Phred below 15, or no exact constant-primer or identifier match. High-quality paired reads were merged using COPE v1.2.5, and each unique nucleotide sequence was defined as a clonotype. MiTCR v1.1 was used to align the clonotypes against IMGT TRBV, TRBD and TRBJ reference segments. Analysis was restricted to V-J combinations with a frequency above 0.0001, which covered 99% to 99.2% of repertoires. A TCS score was defined as the ratio of F50 (clonal expansion) to E x V (chaos), with BLOSUM62-based TCRdist applied between CDR3 peptides within each V-J. Welch's t-statistics and random forest reduced roughly 500 V-J features to 13, which were used in a naive Bayes classifier (R e1071). No statistical method was used to fix the sample size in advance, and group allocation was not hidden from the investigators. TCR Vbeta CDR3 sequencing of 140 or so peripheral blood samples (roughly 43 ophthalmopathy, roughly 74 hyperthyroidism and around 17 progressor patients) is reported in the paper.

The V and J segments used are TRBV28 and TRBJ1-1; too little of a D gene remains to name it. This specimen consisted of peripheral blood mononuclear cells (PBMCs), obtained at new diagnosis, from a patient treated with antithyroid drugs. The TCR comes from a woman aged 35-60 years with Graves disease. Donor details come from another sample of the same person, matched by shared clones. The CDR3 reads CASSPLGLEAFF. The DNA sequence is given as TGTGCCAGCAGTCCCCTCGGGCTTGAAGCTTTCTTT. Here the CDR3 is joined to the reference TRBV28 and TRBJ1-1 genes, and the full variable domain is: DVKVTQSSRYLVKRTGEKVFLECVQDMDHENMFWYRQDPGLGLRLIYFSYDVKMKEKGDIPEGYSVSREKKERFSLILESASTNQTSMYLCASSPLGLEAFFGQGTRLTVV.